The clone carrying this TCR beta chain was observed a single time. What it recognizes is unknown. The data derive from a study of stem cell transplantation in POMP-related autoinflammatory disease. As for the study in general: Hypothesis: faulty thymoproteasomes impair CD8+ T-cell selection, skewing TRB repertoires. Findings and limits, study-wide: In PRAID patients, the number of distinct TRB V-J gene pairings was restricted. In patients with PRAID, every analyzed T-cell subset tended to show lower diversity and higher clonality.

Method: immunoSEQ multiplex PCR; TCRdb's copy keeps in-frame clones and lacks some. The sample contains roughly 7,000 clones, 80% to 85% of which appear only once. Germline values: CDR1 SGHRS, CDR2 YFSETQ. J was trimmed by 0 bases and V by 0 bases; bases with no gene match: 8. The CDR3 runs to 18 residues. The sequencing input was a CXCR5-defined cell subset from PBMCs. This receptor was taken from a human donor in good health. The chain recombines TRBV5-1 with TRBJ1-1, with 10 bases lining up with TRBD1. The CDR3: CASSLAFGQGGLNTEAFF. CDR3 coding DNA: TGCGCCAGCAGCTTGGCCTTCGGACAGGGGGGATTGAACACTGAAGCTTTCTTT.